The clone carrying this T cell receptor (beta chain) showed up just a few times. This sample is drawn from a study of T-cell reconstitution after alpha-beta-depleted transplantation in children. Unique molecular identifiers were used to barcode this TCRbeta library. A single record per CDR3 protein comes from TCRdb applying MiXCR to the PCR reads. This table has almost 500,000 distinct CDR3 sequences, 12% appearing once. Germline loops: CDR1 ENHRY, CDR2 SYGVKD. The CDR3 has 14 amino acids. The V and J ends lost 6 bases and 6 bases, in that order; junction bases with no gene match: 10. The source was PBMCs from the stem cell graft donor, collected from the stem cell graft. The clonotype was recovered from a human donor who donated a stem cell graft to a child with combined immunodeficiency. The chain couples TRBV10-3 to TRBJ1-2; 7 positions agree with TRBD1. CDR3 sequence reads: CAIRGQLQGNGYTF. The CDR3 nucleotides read TGTGCCATCAGGGGACAGCTCCAAGGCAATGGCTACACCTTC.